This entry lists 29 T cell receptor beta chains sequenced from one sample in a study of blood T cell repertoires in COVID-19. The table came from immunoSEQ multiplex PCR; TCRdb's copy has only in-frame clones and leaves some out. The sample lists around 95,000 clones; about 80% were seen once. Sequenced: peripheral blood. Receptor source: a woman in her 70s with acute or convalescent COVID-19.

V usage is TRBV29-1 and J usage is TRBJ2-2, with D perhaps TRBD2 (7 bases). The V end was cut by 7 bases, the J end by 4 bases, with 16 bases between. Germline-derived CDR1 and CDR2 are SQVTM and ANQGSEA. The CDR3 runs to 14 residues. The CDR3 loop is CSASEGGTTGELFF. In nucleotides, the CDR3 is TGCAGCGCCTCTGAGGGGGGGACCACCGGGGAGCTGTTTTTT.

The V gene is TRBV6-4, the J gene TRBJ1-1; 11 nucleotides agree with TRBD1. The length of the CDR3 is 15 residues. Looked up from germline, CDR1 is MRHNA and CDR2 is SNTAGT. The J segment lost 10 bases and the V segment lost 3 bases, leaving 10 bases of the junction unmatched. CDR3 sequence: CASSEGTGGGFRAFF. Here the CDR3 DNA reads TGTGCCAGCAGTGAAGGGACAGGGGGGGGTTTTCGAGCTTTCTTT.

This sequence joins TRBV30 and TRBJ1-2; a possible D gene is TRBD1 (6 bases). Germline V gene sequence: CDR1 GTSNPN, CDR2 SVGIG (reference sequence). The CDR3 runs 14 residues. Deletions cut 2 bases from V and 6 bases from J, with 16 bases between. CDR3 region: CAWSPGQRDNGYTF. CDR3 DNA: TGTGCCTGGAGTCCTGGACAGAGGGATAATGGCTACACCTTC.

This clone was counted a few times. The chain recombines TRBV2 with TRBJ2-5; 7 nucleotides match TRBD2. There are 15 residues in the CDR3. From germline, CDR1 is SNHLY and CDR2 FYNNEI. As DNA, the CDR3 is TGTGCATCTGTGGGGCCTAGCGGAACCCAAGAGACCCAGTACTTC. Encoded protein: CASVGPSGTQETQYF.

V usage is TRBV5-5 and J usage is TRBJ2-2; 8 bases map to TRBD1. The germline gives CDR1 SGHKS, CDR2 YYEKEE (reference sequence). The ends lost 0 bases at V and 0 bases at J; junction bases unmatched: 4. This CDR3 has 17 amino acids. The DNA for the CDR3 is TGTGCCAGCAGCTTGGGGGCGACAGGGGCGAACACCGGGGAGCTGTTTTTT. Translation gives CASSLGATGANTGELFF.

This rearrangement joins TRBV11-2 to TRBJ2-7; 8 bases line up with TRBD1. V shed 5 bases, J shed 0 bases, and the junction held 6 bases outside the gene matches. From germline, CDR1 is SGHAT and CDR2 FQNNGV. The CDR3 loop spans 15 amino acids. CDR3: CASSPTGVSSYEQYV. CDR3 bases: TGTGCCAGCAGCCCGACAGGGGTCAGCTCCTACGAGCAGTACGTC.

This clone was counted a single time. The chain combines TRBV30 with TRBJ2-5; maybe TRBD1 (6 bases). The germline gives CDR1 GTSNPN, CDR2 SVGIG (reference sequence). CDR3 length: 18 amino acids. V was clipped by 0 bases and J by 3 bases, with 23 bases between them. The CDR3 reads CAWSVFGRSDSRKETQYF. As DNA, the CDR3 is TGTGCCTGGAGTGTATTCGGACGGTCGGACAGCCGAAAAGAGACCCAGTACTTC.

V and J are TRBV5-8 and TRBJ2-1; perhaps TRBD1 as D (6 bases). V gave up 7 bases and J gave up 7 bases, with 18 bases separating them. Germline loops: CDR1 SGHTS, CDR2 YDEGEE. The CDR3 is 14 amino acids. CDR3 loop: CASPQGPGWNEQFF. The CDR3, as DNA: TGTGCCAGCCCACAGGGCCCAGGGTGGAATGAGCAGTTCTTC.

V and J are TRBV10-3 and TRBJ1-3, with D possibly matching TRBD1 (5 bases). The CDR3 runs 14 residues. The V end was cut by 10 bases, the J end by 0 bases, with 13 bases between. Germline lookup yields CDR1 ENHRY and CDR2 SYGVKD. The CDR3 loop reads CATAGTGSGNTIYF. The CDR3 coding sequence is TGTGCCACCGCCGGTACAGGCTCTGGAAACACCATATATTTT.

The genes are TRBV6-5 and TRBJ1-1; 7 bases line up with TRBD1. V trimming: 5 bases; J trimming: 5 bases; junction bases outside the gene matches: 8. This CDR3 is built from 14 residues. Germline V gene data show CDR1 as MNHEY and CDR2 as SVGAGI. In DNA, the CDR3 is TGTGCCAGCAGTACTCCCGACAGGGCTACTGAAGCTTTCTTT. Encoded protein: CASSTPDRATEAFF.

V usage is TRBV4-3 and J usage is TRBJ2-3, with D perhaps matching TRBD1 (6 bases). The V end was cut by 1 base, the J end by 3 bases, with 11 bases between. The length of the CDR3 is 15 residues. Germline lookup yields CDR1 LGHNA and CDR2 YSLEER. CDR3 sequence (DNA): TGCGCCAGCAGCCAAGCCCCAGGGACAACAGATACGCAGTATTTT. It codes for CASSQAPGTTDTQYF.

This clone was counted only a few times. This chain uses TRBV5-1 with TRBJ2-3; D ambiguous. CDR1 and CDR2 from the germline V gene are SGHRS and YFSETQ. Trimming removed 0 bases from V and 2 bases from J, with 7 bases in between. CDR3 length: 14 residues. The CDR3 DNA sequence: TGCGCCAGCAGCTTGGGGGCCGCCACAGATACGCAGTATTTT. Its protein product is CASSLGAATDTQYF.

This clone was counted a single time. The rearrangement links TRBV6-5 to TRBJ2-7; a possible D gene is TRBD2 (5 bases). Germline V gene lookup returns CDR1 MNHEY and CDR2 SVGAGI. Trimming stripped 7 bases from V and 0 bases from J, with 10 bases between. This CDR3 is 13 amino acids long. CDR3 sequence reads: CASTTGISYEQYF. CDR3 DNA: TGTGCCAGCACAACCGGGATCTCCTACGAGCAGTACTTC.

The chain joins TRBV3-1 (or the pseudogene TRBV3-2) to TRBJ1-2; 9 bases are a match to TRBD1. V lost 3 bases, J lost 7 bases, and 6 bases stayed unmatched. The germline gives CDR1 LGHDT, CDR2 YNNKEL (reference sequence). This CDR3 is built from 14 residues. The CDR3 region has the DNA TGTGCCAGCAGCCACCGGGACAGGGAGGGTGGCTACACCTTC. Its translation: CASSHRDREGGYTF.

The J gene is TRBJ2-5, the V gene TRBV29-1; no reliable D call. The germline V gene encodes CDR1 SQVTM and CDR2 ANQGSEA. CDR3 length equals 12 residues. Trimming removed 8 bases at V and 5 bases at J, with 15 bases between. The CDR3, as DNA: TGCAGCACCCTGAGAACGAGGGAGACCCAGTACTTC. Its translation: CSTLRTRETQYF.

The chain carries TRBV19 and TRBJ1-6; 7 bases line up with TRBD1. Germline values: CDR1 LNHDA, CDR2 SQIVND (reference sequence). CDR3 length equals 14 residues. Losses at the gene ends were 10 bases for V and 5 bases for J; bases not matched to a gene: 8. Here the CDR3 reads CATNTGQNNSPLHF. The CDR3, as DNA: TGTGCCACCAATACGGGACAGAATAATTCACCCCTCCACTTT.

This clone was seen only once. The DNA for the CDR3 is TGTGCCAGCAGTGACGGGACAGGGGGCGATGAGCAGTTCTTC. Translation: CASSDGTGGDEQFF. The chain combines TRBV6-4 with TRBJ2-1; 12 bases are a match to TRBD1. Germline CDR1 reads MRHNA; CDR2 reads SNTAGT. V was pared by 2 bases and J by 8 bases, with 1 base of the junction left unmatched. There are 14 residues in the CDR3.

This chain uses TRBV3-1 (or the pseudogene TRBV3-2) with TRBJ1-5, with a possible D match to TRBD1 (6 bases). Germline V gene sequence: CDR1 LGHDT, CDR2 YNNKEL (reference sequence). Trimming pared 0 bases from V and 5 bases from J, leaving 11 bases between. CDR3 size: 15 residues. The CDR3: CASSQDTGKHQPQHF. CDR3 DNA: TGTGCCAGCAGCCAAGATACAGGGAAACATCAGCCCCAGCATTTT.

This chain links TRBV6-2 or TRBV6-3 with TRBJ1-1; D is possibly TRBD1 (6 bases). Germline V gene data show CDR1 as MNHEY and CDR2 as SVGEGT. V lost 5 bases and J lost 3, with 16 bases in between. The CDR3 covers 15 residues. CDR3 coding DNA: TGTGCCAGCAGTCCCCGAGGGGGTTGGGACACTGAAGCTTTCTTT. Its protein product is CASSPRGGWDTEAFF.

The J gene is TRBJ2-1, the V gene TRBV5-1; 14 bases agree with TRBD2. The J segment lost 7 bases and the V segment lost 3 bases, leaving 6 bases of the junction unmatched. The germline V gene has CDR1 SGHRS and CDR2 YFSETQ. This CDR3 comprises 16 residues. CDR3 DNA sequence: TGCGCCAGCAGCTCGCAGACTAGCGGGGGGGCGAATGAGCAGTTCTTC. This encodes CASSSQTSGGANEQFF.

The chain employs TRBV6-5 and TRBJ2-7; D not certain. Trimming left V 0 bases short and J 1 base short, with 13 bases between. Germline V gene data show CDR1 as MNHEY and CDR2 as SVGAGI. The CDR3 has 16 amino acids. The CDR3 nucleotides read TGTGCCAGCAGTTACTCGGGCGCCCTGAAATCCTACGAGCAGTACTTC. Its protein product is CASSYSGALKSYEQYF.

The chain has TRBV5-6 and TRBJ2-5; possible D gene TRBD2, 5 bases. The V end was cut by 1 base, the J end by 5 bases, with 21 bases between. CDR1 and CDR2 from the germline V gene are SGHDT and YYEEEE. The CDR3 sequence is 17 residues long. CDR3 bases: TGTGCCAGCAGCTTGCCCTTACCCGGTGAGGGTGGGGAGACCCAGTACTTC. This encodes CASSLPLPGEGGETQYF.

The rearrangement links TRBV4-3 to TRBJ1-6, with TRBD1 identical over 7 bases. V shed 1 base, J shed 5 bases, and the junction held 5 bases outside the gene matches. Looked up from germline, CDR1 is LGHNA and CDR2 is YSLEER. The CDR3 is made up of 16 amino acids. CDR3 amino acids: CASSQATTGNNSPLHF. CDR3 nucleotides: TGCGCCAGCAGCCAAGCAACGACAGGGAATAATTCACCCCTCCACTTT.

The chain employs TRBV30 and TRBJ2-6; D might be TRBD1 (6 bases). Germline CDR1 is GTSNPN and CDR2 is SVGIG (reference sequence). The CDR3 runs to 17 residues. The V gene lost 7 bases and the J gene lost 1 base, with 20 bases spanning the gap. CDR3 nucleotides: TGTGCCTCGTACGCGGTTCAGGGGTTATCTGGGGCCAACGTCCTGACTTTC. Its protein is CASYAVQGLSGANVLTF.

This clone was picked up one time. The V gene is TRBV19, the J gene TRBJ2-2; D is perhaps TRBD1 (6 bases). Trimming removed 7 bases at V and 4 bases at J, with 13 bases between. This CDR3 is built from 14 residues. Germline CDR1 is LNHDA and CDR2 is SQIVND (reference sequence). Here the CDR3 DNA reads TGTGCCAGTAACCCACAGGGATCCACCGGGGAGCTGTTTTTT. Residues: CASNPQGSTGELFF. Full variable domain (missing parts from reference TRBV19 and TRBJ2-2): DGGITQSPKYLFRKEGQNVTLSCEQNLNHDAMYWYRQDPGQGLRLIYYSQIVNDFQKGDIAEGYSVSREKKESFPLTVTSAQKNPTAFYLCASNPQGSTGELFFGEGSRLTVL.

CDR3 coding DNA: TGTGCTACCCAGGGCCTCTCTGGAAACACCATATATTTT. It yields the protein CATQGLSGNTIYF. V usage is TRBV7-9 and J usage is TRBJ1-3; tentative D call: TRBD1 (5 bases). CDR1 SEHNR and CDR2 FQNEAQ come from the germline V gene (reference sequence). The CDR3 consists of 13 residues. The entire variable domain, with the rest obtained from reference TRBV7-9 and TRBJ1-3, is as follows: DTGVSQNPRHKITKRGQNVTFRCDPISEHNRLYWYRQTLGQGPEFLTYFQNEAQLEKSRLLSDRFSAERPKGSFSTLEIQRTEQGDSAMYLCATQGLSGNTIYFGEGSWLTVV.

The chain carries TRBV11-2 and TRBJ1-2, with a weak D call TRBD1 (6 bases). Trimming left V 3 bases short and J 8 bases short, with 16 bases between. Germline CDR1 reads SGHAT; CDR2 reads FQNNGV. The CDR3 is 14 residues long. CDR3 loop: CASSLLQGTGGYTF. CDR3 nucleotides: TGTGCCAGCAGCTTGCTTCAGGGGACCGGGGGCTACACCTTC.

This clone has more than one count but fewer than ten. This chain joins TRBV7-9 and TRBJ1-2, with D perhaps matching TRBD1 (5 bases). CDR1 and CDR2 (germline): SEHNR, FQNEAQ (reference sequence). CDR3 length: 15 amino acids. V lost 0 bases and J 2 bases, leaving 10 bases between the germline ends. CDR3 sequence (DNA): TGTGCCAGCAGCTTAGCGGGGGGTACGAACTATGGCTACACCTTC. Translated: CASSLAGGTNYGYTF. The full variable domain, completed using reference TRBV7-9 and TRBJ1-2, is DTGVSQNPRHKITKRGQNVTFRCDPISEHNRLYWYRQTLGQGPEFLTYFQNEAQLEKSRLLSDRFSAERPKGSFSTLEIQRTEQGDSAMYLCASSLAGGTNYGYTFGSGTRLTVV.

The CDR3 here is CASSQPLSGGAGGEQFF. CDR3 bases: TGTGCCAGCAGCCAACCCCTTAGCGGGGGGGCCGGGGGTGAGCAGTTCTTC. This chain joins TRBV3-1 (or the pseudogene TRBV3-2) and TRBJ2-1; TRBD2 matches at 11 bases. The CDR3 length is 17 residues. CDR1 LGHDT and CDR2 YNNKEL come from the germline V gene (reference sequence). J was trimmed by 9 bases and V by 2 bases; bases with no gene match: 12.